A selection of T cell receptor beta chains follows, all from one sample in a study of naive and memory T cell subsets. Each CDR3 protein gets one entry after TCRdb re-called the UMI-ligation and nested PCR reads with MiXCR. The sample contains about 150,000 distinct CDR3 sequences, roughly 23% of which appear only once. Source material: naive CD4+ T cells from blood. All receptors derive from a human donor in good health. The CDR3 runs from the conserved cysteine through the conserved F or W. The D gene is left open where the match is weak. The size entry is marked missing in some rows and otherwise reads once, few, many or a size class.

cdr3_aa cdr3_nt d_call j_call clone_size v_call
CASSLVGKRIGEQFF TGCGCCAGCAGCTTGGTTGGCAAAAGGATTGGTGAGCAGTTCTTC NA TRBJ2-1 NA TRBV5-1
CAISERTSAYEQYF TGTGCCATCAGTGAAAGGACTAGCGCGTACGAGCAGTACTTC TRBD2 TRBJ2-7 few TRBV10-3
CASSAYRGRRETQYF TGTGCCAGCAGTGCTTACAGGGGGCGCAGGGAGACCCAGTACTTC TRBD1 TRBJ2-5 few TRBV27
CASRGRGGEAFF TGTGCCAGCAGGGGCAGGGGAGGTGAAGCTTTCTTT NA TRBJ1-1 NA TRBV6-1
CSALTAGIFYNEQFF TGCAGCGCCCTGACTGCGGGGATATTCTACAATGAGCAGTTCTTC NA TRBJ2-1 few TRBV29-1
CASSAASSSTDTQYF TGCGCCAGCAGCGCCGCTAGCAGTAGCACAGATACGCAGTATTTT NA TRBJ2-3 NA TRBV5-1
CASSLEDTQYF TGCGCCAGCAGCTTGGAGGATACGCAGTATTTT NA TRBJ2-3 NA TRBV5-1
CASSLTGNRYEQYF TGTGCCAGCTCTCTTACGGGCAACCGCTACGAGCAGTACTTC NA TRBJ2-7 few TRBV28
CASSPLAGRYNEQFF TGTGCCAGCAGTCCTCTAGCGGGAAGGTACAATGAGCAGTTCTTC TRBD2 TRBJ2-1 once TRBV6-2/TRBV6-3
CASSLWIPTGELFF TGTGCCAGCAGTTTATGGATCCCCACCGGGGAGCTGTTTTTT NA TRBJ2-2 few TRBV28
CASIRTSGKGNEQFF TGCGCCAGCATTCGGACTAGCGGGAAAGGGAATGAGCAGTTCTTC TRBD2 TRBJ2-1 NA TRBV5-1
CASSLGLAGSYTQYF TGTGCTAGCAGCTTAGGACTAGCGGGATCGTATACGCAGTATTTT TRBD2 TRBJ2-3 NA TRBV7-7
CSAPQTGINEQFF TGCAGTGCTCCCCAAACGGGAATCAATGAGCAGTTCTTC NA TRBJ2-1 many TRBV20-1
CASSFRTAHGYTF TGTGCCAGCAGTTTTAGGACAGCCCATGGCTACACCTTC NA TRBJ1-2 few TRBV28
CASSQQVGLSYEQYF TGCGCCAGCAGCCAGCAGGTGGGGCTATCCTACGAGCAGTACTTC NA TRBJ2-7 few TRBV5-1
CASTKGLLYNEQFF TGTGCCAGCACGAAGGGACTTCTATACAATGAGCAGTTCTTC NA TRBJ2-1 few TRBV12-3/TRBV12-4
CASRAHRQPNTEAFF TGTGCCAGCAGGGCACACCGTCAGCCAAACACTGAAGCTTTCTTT NA TRBJ1-1 few TRBV28
CASTAPQGTDTQYF TGTGCCAGCACTGCTCCACAGGGTACAGATACGCAGTATTTT NA TRBJ2-3 NA TRBV6-1
CASSQFGGGVDTQYF TGTGCCAGCAGCCAATTCGGGGGAGGGGTAGATACGCAGTATTTT TRBD2 TRBJ2-3 NA TRBV3-1
CASSSQHMQYF TGTGCCAGCAGCTCCCAGCACATGCAGTATTTT NA TRBJ2-3 many TRBV7-6
CASSVQGTQYF TGTGCCAGCAGCGTACAGGGAACCCAGTACTTC NA TRBJ2-5 NA TRBV14
CSAKGYSNQPQHF TGCAGTGCCAAAGGGTACAGCAATCAGCCCCAGCATTTT NA TRBJ1-5 NA TRBV20-1
CASSLDRSPSNQPQHF TGTGCCAGCAGTTTGGACAGGAGCCCAAGCAATCAGCCCCAGCATTTT TRBD1 TRBJ1-5 many TRBV12-3/TRBV12-4
CSARVQIHNQPQHF TGCAGTGCTAGAGTACAGATACACAATCAGCCCCAGCATTTT NA TRBJ1-5 few TRBV20-1
CASSSVALAQYF TGTGCCAGCAGCTCTGTCGCCTTGGCGCAGTATTTT NA TRBJ2-3 many TRBV28
CASSYRRGTETQYF TGTGCCAGCAGTTACAGGCGGGGGACGGAGACCCAGTACTTC TRBD2 TRBJ2-5 few TRBV6-2/TRBV6-3
CASSYSGHREQYF TGTGCCAGCAGTTACTCGGGGCATCGGGAGCAGTACTTC NA TRBJ2-7 NA TRBV6-5
CASSVGGQGYSPLHF TGTGCCAGCAGCGTAGGGGGACAGGGGTACTCACCCCTCCACTTT TRBD1 TRBJ1-6 NA TRBV9
CASSRRGTPTETQYF TGCGCCAGCAGTCGGAGAGGGACCCCGACGGAGACCCAGTACTTC NA TRBJ2-5 few TRBV5-1
CSAILARETQYF TGCAGTGCTATACTAGCGCGAGAGACCCAGTACTTC TRBD2 TRBJ2-5 NA TRBV20-1
CSVLTGALGTEAFF TGCAGCGTTCTGACAGGTGCCTTAGGGACTGAAGCTTTCTTT NA TRBJ1-1 few TRBV29-1
CASSSAGNQPQHF TGTGCCAGTAGCTCCGCGGGGAATCAGCCCCAGCATTTT NA TRBJ1-5 few TRBV19
CASSLSSWAHSLTDTQYF TGTGCCAGCAGTTTATCGAGTTGGGCGCACAGCCTCACAGATACGCAGTATTTT NA TRBJ2-3 NA TRBV27
CASSETHSFGGDSYEQYF TGTGCCAGCAGCGAGACGCACAGTTTTGGCGGAGATTCCTACGAGCAGTACTTC NA TRBJ2-7 NA TRBV3-1
CSARTGGIEQYF TGCAGTGCTAGAACAGGCGGAATCGAGCAGTACTTC NA TRBJ2-7 few TRBV20-1
CASSQGAGDNQPQHF TGTGCCAGCAGCCAAGGCGCAGGGGACAATCAGCCCCAGCATTTT NA TRBJ1-5 many TRBV3-1
CATSDSRRGTGELFF TGTGCCACCAGTGATTCAAGACGGGGGACCGGGGAGCTGTTTTTT NA TRBJ2-2 NA TRBV24-1
CASSYSQGWNTEAFF TGTGCCAGCAGTTACTCTCAGGGGTGGAACACTGAAGCTTTCTTT NA TRBJ1-1 NA TRBV6-5
CASSEQGYSNQPQHF TGTGCCAGCAGTGAGCAGGGTTATAGCAATCAGCCCCAGCATTTT NA TRBJ1-5 many TRBV6-1
CASSVATSGRAYEQYF TGTGCCAGCAGTGTCGCTACTAGCGGGAGGGCCTACGAGCAGTACTTC TRBD2 TRBJ2-7 NA TRBV28
CASSLSPVSYEQYF TGTGCCAGCAGCTTATCCCCGGTATCCTACGAGCAGTACTTC NA TRBJ2-7 few TRBV7-8
CSVEGTSGSYEQFF TGCAGCGTTGAAGGGACTAGCGGGAGCTATGAGCAGTTCTTC TRBD2 TRBJ2-1 NA TRBV29-1
CSARLSGGVYF TGCAGTGCTAGACTTTCCGGGGGGGTTTACTTC TRBD2 TRBJ2-5 few TRBV20-1
CASRGAGAFPLYEQYF TGTGCCAGCAGAGGGGCGGGAGCCTTCCCCCTCTACGAGCAGTACTTC TRBD2 TRBJ2-7 NA TRBV6-5
CSVTDRGGYGYTF TGCAGCGTTACGGACAGGGGTGGTTATGGCTACACCTTC TRBD1 TRBJ1-2 many TRBV29-1
CASSTGQAGNTIYF TGCGCCAGCAGCACCGGACAGGCCGGAAACACCATATATTTT TRBD1 TRBJ1-3 NA TRBV5-1
CASNSGPDFSEQYF TGTGCCAGCAATTCAGGACCCGACTTTTCCGAGCAGTACTTC NA TRBJ2-7 few TRBV27
CASSHSFTEAFF TGTGCCAGCAGCCACTCGTTTACTGAAGCTTTCTTT NA TRBJ1-1 few TRBV28
CASSLVQGVGEQFF TGTGCCAGCAGCTTAGTGCAGGGTGTAGGTGAGCAGTTCTTC NA TRBJ2-1 many TRBV7-6
CSVGQSTNEKLFF TGCAGCGTCGGACAATCAACTAATGAAAAACTGTTTTTT NA TRBJ1-4 NA TRBV29-1
CSAARSTGGRDQPQHF TGCAGTGCCGCAAGATCAACAGGGGGAAGGGATCAGCCCCAGCATTTT TRBD1 TRBJ1-5 NA TRBV20-1
CASNARGLVFQPQHF TGTGCCAGTAATGCCAGGGGGCTTGTTTTTCAGCCCCAGCATTTT TRBD1 TRBJ1-5 NA TRBV19
CASSLLAGAYEQYF TGTGCCAGCAGTTTACTAGCGGGCGCTTACGAGCAGTACTTC TRBD2 TRBJ2-7 few TRBV6-6
CASAAVAKNIQYF TGTGCCAGCGCAGCGGTAGCCAAAAACATTCAGTACTTC NA TRBJ2-4 few TRBV6-2/TRBV6-3
CASTRRQGAGTQYF TGTGCCAGCACACGGCGGCAGGGGGCCGGGACCCAGTACTTC TRBD1 TRBJ2-5 many TRBV6-5
CSVRMGNEKLFF TGCAGCGTTCGTATGGGAAATGAAAAACTGTTTTTT NA TRBJ1-4 many TRBV29-1
CASSEAVVNEQFF TGCGCCAGCAGTGAAGCTGTGGTGAATGAGCAGTTCTTC NA TRBJ2-1 few TRBV10-1
CACWGGTSVRSYNEQFF TGTGCCTGCTGGGGCGGGACTAGTGTTCGCTCCTACAATGAGCAGTTCTTC TRBD2 TRBJ2-1 NA TRBV6-1
CSVERFRGSITGELFF TGCAGCGTTGAACGATTCCGCGGGAGTATCACCGGGGAGCTGTTTTTT TRBD2 TRBJ2-2 once TRBV29-1
CASSQGGTRATDTQYF TGTGCCAGCAGCCAAGGTGGGACTAGGGCGACAGATACGCAGTATTTT TRBD2 TRBJ2-3 NA TRBV3-1